This record looks at one T cell receptor (beta chain) sequence and its context. Its antigen remains unknown. This entry is derived from a study of T cell responses to AZD1222 COVID-19 vaccine. Germline V gene data show CDR1 as SNHLY and CDR2 as FYNNEI. V was trimmed by 3 bases and J by 7 bases, leaving 12 bases between them. This CDR3 has 13 amino acids. Generated by immunoSEQ multiplex PCR, the TCRdb table keeps only in-frame clones and is missing some. The sample consists of about 110,000 clones, 92% of them appearing once. Study results and caveats: Baseline antibody screening turned up just a handful of seropositive AZD1222 recipients. Unmutated variant regions are reportedly targeted by nearly half of spike-specific TCRs. Females outnumbered males among donors, who were mostly white British; clonal diversity was possibly underestimated. Distributed over spike, vaccine-associated CD4 TCRs predominated at 160-218 and 743-854.

The sample was peripheral blood, taken on day 0 of AZD1222 vaccination. The clonotype comes from an adult in good health. V gene TRBV2 combines with J gene TRBJ1-1; TRBD1 might be the D (5 bases). The CDR3 DNA sequence: TGTGCCAGCAGTGAGGGGCGAACACTTGAAGCTTTCTTT. Its translation: CASSEGRTLEAFF.